These 23 T cell receptor beta chains were all obtained from the same sample, sequenced in a study of blood T cell repertoires in COVID-19. The assay was immunoSEQ multiplex PCR, and TCRdb's table has in-frame clones only and misses some. The data hold 450,000 or so clones, with about 90% observed a single time. The sequenced material came from peripheral blood. These receptors all stem from a man in his late teens or twenties with COVID-19, enrolled during active disease.

The chain employs TRBV9 and TRBJ2-7, with 11 bases matching TRBD1. This CDR3 has 15 amino acids. In germline, CDR1 is SGDLS, CDR2 YYNGEE. V trimming: 0 bases; J trimming: 2 bases; junction bases outside the gene matches: 1. The CDR3 region is CASSVGGQGAYEQYF. CDR3 nucleotides: TGTGCCAGCAGCGTAGGGGGACAGGGGGCCTACGAGCAGTACTTC.

The V and J genes are TRBV5-8 and TRBJ2-5; possibly TRBD2 for D (5 bases). The CDR3 contains 14 residues. V was clipped by 4 bases and J by 3 bases, with 13 bases between them. Germline lookup yields CDR1 SGHTS and CDR2 YDEGEE. CDR3 region: CASSGRVGEETQYF. Written as DNA, the CDR3 is TGTGCCAGCAGCGGGCGGGTAGGCGAAGAGACCCAGTACTTC.

The rearrangement joins TRBV4-1 to TRBJ1-3, with D possibly TRBD1 on 6 matching bases. V lost 1 base to trimming and J lost 4 bases, with 11 bases between them. Germline CDR1 MGHRA, CDR2 YSYEKL. CDR3 length equals 15 residues. The CDR3 region is CASSQVQGFGNTIYF. CDR3 in DNA: TGCGCCAGCAGCCAAGTACAGGGATTCGGAAACACCATATATTTT.

CDR3 residues: CASSLGQNQPQHF. CDR3 in DNA: TGTGCCAGCAGCCTGGGACAGAATCAGCCCCAGCATTTT. This chain joins TRBV3-1 (or the pseudogene TRBV3-2) and TRBJ1-5; 7 bases line up with TRBD1. The length of the CDR3 is 13 residues. V was clipped by 4 bases and J by 4 bases; unmatched bases: 1. Germline CDR1 reads LGHDT; CDR2 reads YNNKEL (reference sequence).

The rearrangement links TRBV19 to TRBJ1-1, with 7 bases lining up with TRBD1. Germline values: CDR1 LNHDA, CDR2 SQIVND (reference sequence). The CDR3 sequence is 15 residues long. Trimming at V came to 7 bases and at J to 6 bases, leaving 14 bases not matched to a gene. CDR3: CASIALQGYIAEAFF. The CDR3 coding sequence is TGTGCCAGTATTGCCTTACAGGGGTATATCGCTGAAGCTTTCTTT.

CDR3 in amino acids: CASSRQSYNEQFF. CDR3 nucleotides: TGTGCCAGCAGCCGACAGTCCTACAATGAGCAGTTCTTC. This chain connects TRBV14 to TRBJ2-1; maybe TRBD1 (5 bases). The CDR3 runs 13 residues. Germline CDR1 and CDR2: SGHDN and FVKESK. Trimming shortened V by 4 bases and J by 1 base, and 5 bases separated the two germline ends.

The J gene is TRBJ1-3, the V gene TRBV7-9; D call uncertain. Germline V gene lookup returns CDR1 SEHNR and CDR2 FQNEAQ (reference sequence). With 5 bases removed from V and 4 bases from J, the gap between germline ends came to 3 bases. The CDR3 is 11 amino acids. CDR3 in DNA: TGTGCCAGCAGCACAGGAAACACCATATATTTT. This gives the protein CASSTGNTIYF.

This sequence joins TRBV9 and TRBJ2-4; tentatively, D is TRBD2 (7 bases). The germline V and J ends were trimmed by 4 bases and 7 bases, with 15 bases remaining between them. This CDR3 region has 14 residues. Per the germline V gene, CDR1 is SGDLS and CDR2 is YYNGEE. The CDR3 bases are TGTGCCAGCAGCCAGGAGGGGGGGCCGAACATTCAGTACTTC. Its translation: CASSQEGGPNIQYF.

V and J are TRBV3-1 (or the pseudogene TRBV3-2) and TRBJ1-1; maybe TRBD1 (5 bases). Germline V gives CDR1 LGHDT, CDR2 YNNKEL (reference sequence). Trimming removed 0 bases at V and 8 bases at J, with 16 bases between. The CDR3 loop spans 15 amino acids. CDR3 coding DNA: TGTGCCAGCAGCCAAGATCCCGGGGGGTGGAGAGAAGCTTTCTTT. Amino acids: CASSQDPGGWREAFF.

This clone has just a few counts. The J gene is TRBJ2-2, the V gene TRBV4-1; perhaps TRBD1 as D (5 bases). CDR1 is MGHRA and CDR2 is YSYEKL in the germline V gene. V was pared by 1 base and J by 0 bases, with 12 bases between. This CDR3 contains 17 residues. The CDR3 DNA reads as TGCGCCAGCAGCCAAGTTGGGGCAACTTCGAACACCGGGGAGCTGTTTTTT. Translating gives CASSQVGATSNTGELFF.

Worth noting for this clone: The same CDR3 can be traced to other DNA sequences in this sample. The rearrangement joins TRBV12-3 or TRBV12-4 to TRBJ2-5, with D unclear. V gave up 1 base and J gave up 4 bases, with 7 bases separating them. The CDR3 spans 13 residues. CDR3 region: CASSLDGGETQYF. The CDR3 nucleotides are TGTGCCAGCAGTTTAGACGGCGGAGAGACCCAGTACTTC.

The chain is built from TRBV29-1 and TRBJ2-7, with 10 bases fitting TRBD2. After removal of 0 bases from V and 6 bases from J, the junction contained 8 bases not matched to a gene. The CDR3 is made up of 15 amino acids. Germline lookup yields CDR1 SQVTM and CDR2 ANQGSEA. The CDR3 spells CSVEDFLAGVIEQYF. CDR3 bases: TGCAGCGTTGAAGATTTTCTAGCGGGAGTCATCGAGCAGTACTTC.

This clone has only a few counts. V usage is TRBV6-4 and J usage is TRBJ2-1, with 7 bases aligning to TRBD2. The CDR3 extends over 12 amino acids. The junction had 10 bases not matched to a gene; V was cut back by 5 bases and J by 15 bases. Germline lookup yields CDR1 MRHNA and CDR2 SNTAGT. The CDR3 protein is CASSWIFSGLFF. DNA for the CDR3: TGTGCCAGCAGTTGGATCTTTAGCGGGCTGTTCTTC.

This chain joins TRBV12-5 and TRBJ1-1; D is unresolved. V was pared by 4 bases and J by 8 bases, with 11 bases between. This CDR3 contains 12 residues. In germline, CDR1 is LGHNT, CDR2 FRNRAP. The CDR3 here is CASGYLTGEAFF. DNA for the CDR3: TGTGCTAGTGGTTACCTCACGGGGGAAGCTTTCTTT. Looking up the rest from reference TRBV12-5 and TRBJ1-1 gives the full variable domain: DARVTQTPRHKVTEMGQEVTMRCQPILGHNTVFWYRQTMMQGLELLAYFRNRAPLDDSGMPKDRFSAEMPDATLATLKIQPSEPRDSAVYFCASGYLTGEAFFGQGTRLTVV.

The chain links TRBV29-1 to TRBJ2-7; D is unresolved. CDR3 length equals 13 residues. V lost 4 bases to trimming and J lost 3 bases, with 13 bases between them. Germline lookup yields CDR1 SQVTM and CDR2 ANQGSEA. The CDR3 is CSVVGGAYYEQYF. The CDR3 coding sequence is TGCAGCGTTGTGGGTGGAGCATACTACGAGCAGTACTTC.

In nucleotides, the CDR3 is TGTGCCATCGGGACTGTCTCCGAGCAGTACTTC. This translates into CAIGTVSEQYF. V usage is TRBV10-3 and J usage is TRBJ2-7; TRBD2 is a possible D gene (6 bases). Trimming left V 8 bases short and J 6 bases short, with 11 bases between. The CDR3 totals 11 residues. CDR1 is ENHRY and CDR2 is SYGVKD in the germline V gene.

V gene TRBV18 combines with J gene TRBJ2-7, with TRBD2 as a possible D gene (6 bases). Trimming took off 4 bases at V and 0 bases at J, with 10 bases between the two ends. The CDR3 has 14 amino acids. Germline V gives CDR1 KGHSH, CDR2 LQKENI. The CDR3 spells CASSHPGSSYEQYF. The CDR3 nucleotides are TGTGCCAGCTCACATCCCGGGAGCTCCTACGAGCAGTACTTC.

The chain has TRBV6-5 and TRBJ2-5; possible D gene TRBD1, 6 bases. CDR3 length: 13 amino acids. V was trimmed by 6 bases and J by 4 bases, leaving 12 bases between them. Per the germline V gene, CDR1 is MNHEY and CDR2 is SVGAGI. In DNA form, the CDR3 reads TGTGCCAGCAGACCCACAGGGCCAGAGACCCAGTACTTC. It translates to CASRPTGPETQYF.

This chain connects TRBV3-1 (or the pseudogene TRBV3-2) to TRBJ1-2; D is perhaps TRBD1 (6 bases). In germline, CDR1 is LGHDT, CDR2 YNNKEL (reference sequence). The CDR3 extends over 15 amino acids. The V and J ends lost 4 bases and 4 bases respectively, with 16 bases between them. For the CDR3, the DNA is TGTGCCAGCAGCCCCCGTACAGGGTCTATCTATGGCTACACCTTC. Protein product: CASSPRTGSIYGYTF.

This chain joins TRBV7-2 and TRBJ2-1; D unresolved. Trimming shortened V by 2 bases and J by 4 bases, and 6 bases separated the two germline ends. The CDR3 length is 13 residues. In germline, CDR1 is SGHTA, CDR2 FQGNSA. CDR3 loop: CASSLIGYNEQFF. Here the CDR3 DNA reads TGTGCCAGCAGCTTAATCGGGTACAATGAGCAGTTCTTC.

The V gene is TRBV6-5, the J gene TRBJ1-2, with D possibly TRBD1 on 6 matching bases. V was pared by 6 bases and J by 8 bases, with 16 bases between. There are 13 residues in the CDR3. CDR1 MNHEY and CDR2 SVGAGI come from the germline V gene. DNA for the CDR3: TGTGCCAGCAGGTCAAGGGGGTTCGACGGCTACACCTTC. This sequence encodes CASRSRGFDGYTF.

V and J are TRBV28 and TRBJ1-5, with 7 bases matching TRBD1. The germline V gene encodes CDR1 MDHEN and CDR2 SYDVKM. V trimming: 7 bases; J trimming: 6 bases; junction bases outside the gene matches: 12. The CDR3 is 15 residues long. CDR3 protein: CASTQTWTGPQPQHF. The DNA of the CDR3 is TGTGCCAGCACCCAAACTTGGACAGGTCCTCAGCCCCAGCATTTT.

The rearrangement joins TRBV7-8 to TRBJ1-1; a weak D match, TRBD1 (5 bases). The ends were cut back, 5 bases at V and 5 bases at J, with 15 bases in the middle. Germline lookup yields CDR1 SGHVS and CDR2 FQNEAQ. This CDR3 is built from 14 residues. The CDR3 nucleotides are TGTGCCAGCAGCGCCGCGGGGGGTGGGACTGAAGCTTTCTTT. It yields the protein CASSAAGGGTEAFF.